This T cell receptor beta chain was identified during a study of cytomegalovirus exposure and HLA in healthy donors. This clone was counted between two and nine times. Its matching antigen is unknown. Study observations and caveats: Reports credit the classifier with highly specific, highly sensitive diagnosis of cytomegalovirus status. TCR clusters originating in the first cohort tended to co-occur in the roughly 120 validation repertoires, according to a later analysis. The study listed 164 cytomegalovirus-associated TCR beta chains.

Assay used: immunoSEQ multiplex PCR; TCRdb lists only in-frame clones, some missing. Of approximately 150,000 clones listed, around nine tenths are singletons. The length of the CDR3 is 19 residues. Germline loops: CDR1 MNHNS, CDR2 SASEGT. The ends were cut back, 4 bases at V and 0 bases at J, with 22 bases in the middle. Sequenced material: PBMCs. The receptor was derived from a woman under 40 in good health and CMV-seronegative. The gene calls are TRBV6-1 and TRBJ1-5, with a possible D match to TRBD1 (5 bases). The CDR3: CASSARGGSGDYSNQPQHF. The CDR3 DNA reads TGTGCCAGCAGTGCCCGGGGAGGGTCGGGGGATTATAGCAATCAGCCCCAGCATTTT.